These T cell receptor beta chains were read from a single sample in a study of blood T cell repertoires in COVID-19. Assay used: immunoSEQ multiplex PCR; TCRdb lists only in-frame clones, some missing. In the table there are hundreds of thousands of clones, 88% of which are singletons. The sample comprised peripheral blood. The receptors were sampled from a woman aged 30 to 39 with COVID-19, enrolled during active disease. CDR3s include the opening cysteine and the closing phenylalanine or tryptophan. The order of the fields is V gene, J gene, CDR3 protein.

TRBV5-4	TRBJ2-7	CASSASWGVRDEQYF
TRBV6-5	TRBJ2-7	CASSYSGQVTAYEQYF
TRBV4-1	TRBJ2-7	CASSQDMGRSSYEQYF
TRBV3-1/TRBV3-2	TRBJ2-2	CASSQEAGELFF
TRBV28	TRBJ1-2	CASSLPRYGYTF
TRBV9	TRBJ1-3	CASSVSVGNTIYF
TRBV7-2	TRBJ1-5	CASSLYGQINQPQHF
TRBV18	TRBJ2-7	CASSLRTGEVEQYF
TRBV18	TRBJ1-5	CASSPQGAGVGQPQHF
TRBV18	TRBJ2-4	CASSPPGLGGWDIQYF
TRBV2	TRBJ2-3	CASRLGLLTDTQYF
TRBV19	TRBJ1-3	CASRQRPGNTIYF
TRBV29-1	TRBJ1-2	CSVGQAPGYTF
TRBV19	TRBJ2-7	CASSIRGQGDYEQYF
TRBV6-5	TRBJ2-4	CASSYRGQVGNIQYF
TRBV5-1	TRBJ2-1	CASSLGGSSYNEQFF
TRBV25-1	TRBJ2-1	CASMGLAGNEQFF
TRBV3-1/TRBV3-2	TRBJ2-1	CASSRSGRARFNEQFF
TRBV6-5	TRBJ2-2	CASAREVYTGELFF
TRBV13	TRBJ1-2	CASSRGGGRYYGYTF
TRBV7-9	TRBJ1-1	CASSWDREAFF
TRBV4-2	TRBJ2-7	CASSRQHSGTSSYEQYF
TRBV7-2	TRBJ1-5	CASSFPYQPQHF
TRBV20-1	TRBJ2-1	CSASPSLFAVYNEQFF
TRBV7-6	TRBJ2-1	CASSLGPREIDNEQFF
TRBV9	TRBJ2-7	CASRERDYEQYF
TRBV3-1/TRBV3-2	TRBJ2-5	CASSSNRGRETQYF
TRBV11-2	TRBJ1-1	CASSPLGENTEAFF
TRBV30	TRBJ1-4	CAWTQGQTNEKLFF
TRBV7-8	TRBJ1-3	CASSIAGTGGPGNTIYF
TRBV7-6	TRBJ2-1	CASSPRGGNEQFF